This T cell receptor beta chain was documented in a study of vaccination effects on CD4 cells after COVID-19. The V gene's germline CDR1 is KGHSH and CDR2 LQKENI. This CDR3 contains 14 residues. Trimming took 3 bases from V and 8 from J, leaving 16 bases between them. Pools of viral peptides were used by the ViraFEST assay to expand antigen-specific CD4+ T cells ahead of sequencing. Culture proceeded for about ten days, and CD4+ T cells were then isolated. Vaccinees lacked prior SARS-CoV-2 infection and tested negative for nucleocapsid antibodies. TCRdb's copy holds only in-frame clones and misses some; the assay was immunoSEQ multiplex PCR. The sample consists of roughly 53,000 clones, 79% of them appearing once. Remarks on this clone: The antigen is undetermined.

V gene TRBV18 combines with J gene TRBJ1-1; D remains ambiguous. The material sequenced was CD4+ T cells from PBMCs cultured with HCoV-OC43 spike peptides, taken before COVID-19 vaccination. Described subset: HCoV-OC43 spike overlapping peptide pool stimulation. The sequence was collected from a human donor who received a COVID-19 vaccine. CDR3 amino acids: CASSPDLAQPEAFF. CDR3 DNA: TGTGCCAGCTCACCGGATTTGGCACAACCAGAAGCTTTCTTT. The entire variable domain, with the rest obtained from reference TRBV18 and TRBJ1-1, is as follows: NAGVMQNPRHLVRRRGQEARLRCSPMKGHSHVYWYRQLPEEGLKFMVYLQKENIIDESGMPKERFSAEFPKEGPSILRIQQVVRGDSAAYFCASSPDLAQPEAFFGQGTRLTVV.